This TCR beta chain emerged from a study of glioma-infiltrating T cells listed by TCRdb under 2016. Looking at the study overall: Sequencing of TCR alpha- and beta-chain repertoires was performed on glioma tissue, on non-neoplastic brain tissue, and on matched peripheral blood mononuclear cells. To gauge divergence between tissue and blood T-cell populations, every tissue-infiltrating repertoire was compared against the peripheral blood repertoire from the same patient. Three low-grade glioma patients, roughly eight primary glioblastoma patients, and three non-glioma patients who contributed non-neoplastic brain tissue made up the paired cohort. The paper's findings and limits, for the study overall: Tissue and blood shared very few CDR3 sequences, a result attributed to high CDR3 diversity and limited sampling. VJ-independent divergence between tissue and blood was found to be below expectation in non-neoplastic patients but above expectation in all gliomas, particularly low-grade gliomas. The group comparisons were based on small numbers of patients: three non-neoplastic, three low-grade glioma and seven or eight glioblastoma patients.

The iRepertoire nested amplicon-rescue multiplex PCR (arm-PCR) platform was used to amplify TCR alpha and beta CDR3 regions from RNA. The input for one-step reverse transcription and amplification was about 100-400 ng of either tissue mRNA or PBMC total RNA. Following bead purification, Illumina adapters were added by a secondary multiplex PCR, and the libraries were gel-purified between 200 and 400 bp. Internal 6-nucleotide barcodes were carried by the libraries and were used for demultiplexing. Sequencing of libraries was performed on an Illumina MiSeq with 2x220 or 2x250 nucleotide paired-end reads. In the paper's pipeline: Paired reads were merged using FLASH 1.2.11 and were aligned to the GRCh37 human genome using BWA-MEM, after which TRA and TRB reads were extracted. For V and J assignment, an IMGT-derived reference of cassette sequences and CDR3 motifs that included pseudogenes was used. Three-frame translation of reads was performed, and productive CDR3s were defined as those with a C...FGXG motif and no stop codons. A clonotype was defined as a unique combination of a V-J cassette pair and a CDR3 amino acid sequence. Hamming distance filtering was applied to reads, with thresholds set by the sequence error rate of each sample in mapped regions. TCRdb applied fastp at Q25 and MiXCR to the public reads, then kept only in-frame beta chains. Identical CDR3 protein sequences are pooled into one entry, listed with their most common genes and DNA. What appears here as the V and J calls and clone size reflects TCRdb's work, not the paper's. Here the sample has fewer than 200,000 distinct CDR3 sequences; around 32% occur a single time. The ten largest clones represent roughly 21% of the sample.

Comment on this clonotype: Its antigen is not yet known. No much larger clonotype is one base removed from it; base qualities were not supplied.

Per the germline V gene (reference sequence), GTSNPN is the CDR1 and SVGIG is the CDR2. The CDR3 runs 13 residues from the cysteine to the phenylalanine. The entry retains the CDR3 DNA only, 39 bases that are in frame from base 1. V is reduced by 5 bases and J by 0 bases, leaving a spacing of 8 bases between them. The clonotype was recovered from a human donor with low-grade glioma or glioblastoma, undergoing nonglioma brain surgery, or in good health (not recorded which). The specimen sequenced was glioma tissue, nonneoplastic brain tissue, or PBMCs (not recorded which). Here the chain combines TRBV30 and TRBJ1-5, with a tentative D gene TRBD1 over 5 matching bases. The nucleotide sequence reads TGTGCCTGGGCAGGGTATAGCAATCAGCCCCAGCATTTT. Its translation is CAWAGYSNQPQHF. The entire variable domain, with the stretches around the CDR3 drawn from the reference TRBV30 and TRBJ1-5 proteins, is SQTIHQWPATLVQPVGSPLSLECTVEGTSNPNLYWYRQAAGRGLQLLFYSVGIGQISSEVPQNLSASRPQDRQFILSSKKLLLSDSGFYLCAWAGYSNQPQHFGDGTRLSIL.